These 23 T cell receptor beta chains came from one sample sequenced in a study of blood T cells in healthy people across ages. PCR was performed a second time for about 6 to 12 cycles using a sample-barcoded 5' primer and a J-beta primer mix. Each CDR3 protein gets one entry after TCRdb re-called the 5' RACE reads with MiXCR. The data contain roughly 1.6 million distinct CDR3 sequences, roughly 32% of them singletons. Sequenced material: blood. These TCRs come from a woman in her 30s in good health.

The genes are TRBV7-2 and TRBJ2-3, with TRBD2 matching over 9 bases. The V gene end was trimmed by 0 bases and the J gene end by 8 bases; junction bases not matched to a gene: 9. The CDR3 contains 16 residues. From germline, CDR1 is SGHTA and CDR2 FQGNSA. CDR3 residues: CASSLALSGGRGTQYF. In nucleotides, the CDR3 is TGTGCCAGCAGCTTAGCGCTTAGCGGGGGTAGGGGTACGCAGTATTTT.

The rearrangement joins TRBV25-1 to TRBJ2-3; possibly TRBD1 for D (6 bases). V shed 3 bases and J shed 10 bases, with 14 bases lying between them. The CDR3 is 13 residues long. Per the germline V gene, CDR1 is MGHDK and CDR2 is SYGVNS. CDR3: CASSEATGWAQYF. In DNA, the CDR3 is TGTGCCAGCAGTGAGGCTACAGGGTGGGCGCAGTATTTT.

The chain uses TRBV11-2 and TRBJ2-7; the D gene is possibly TRBD1 (5 bases). The CDR3 has 16 amino acids. Trimming removed 2 bases from V and 3 bases from J, with 17 bases in between. Germline CDR1 and CDR2: SGHAT and FQNNGV. The CDR3 nucleotides read TGTGCCAGCAGCTTAAGGGCAGCCCAGGGCGGCTACGAGCAGTACTTC. It yields the protein CASSLRAAQGGYEQYF. Drawing the rest from reference TRBV11-2 and TRBJ2-7, the complete variable domain is EAGVAQSPRYKIIEKRQSVAFWCNPISGHATLYWYQQILGQGPKLLIQFQNNGVVDDSQLPKDRFSAERLKGVDSTLKIQPAKLEDSAVYLCASSLRAAQGGYEQYFGPGTRLTVT.

The chain is built from TRBV29-1 and TRBJ2-1; weak D call: TRBD1 (6 bases). The length of the CDR3 is 13 residues. V was shortened by 7 bases and J by 9 bases, with 19 bases between the two germline ends. Germline CDR1 SQVTM, CDR2 ANQGSEA. Here the CDR3 DNA reads TGCAGCGCCCTACAGGGACCAGGAGGTGAGCAGTTCTTC. It specifies CSALQGPGGEQFF.

The chain uses TRBV5-1 and TRBJ2-3; tentatively, D is TRBD1 (6 bases). This CDR3 has 15 residues. V was shortened by 0 bases and J by 5 bases, with 13 bases between the two germline ends. Germline V CDR1 and CDR2: SGHRS, YFSETQ. This CDR3 reads CASSLAGQPVDTQYF. DNA for the CDR3: TGCGCCAGCAGCTTGGCCGGACAGCCCGTAGATACGCAGTATTTT.

Details on this clonotype: A read error may account for a junction end that differs from germline. The V and J genes are TRBV7-9 and TRBJ2-1; D uncertain. This CDR3 comprises 16 residues. Germline V gives CDR1 SEHNR, CDR2 FQNEAQ (reference sequence). CDR3 in amino acids: CACSLAAAEPYNEQFF. CDR3 DNA sequence: TGTGCCTGCAGCTTAGCCGCGGCAGAGCCCTACAATGAGCAGTTCTTC. Using reference TRBV7-9 and TRBJ2-1 for the parts outside the CDR3, the full variable domain is DTGVSQNPRHKITKRGQNVTFRCDPISEHNRLYWYRQTLGQGPEFLTYFQNEAQLEKSRLLSDRFSAERPKGSFSTLEIQRTEQGDSAMYLCACSLAAAEPYNEQFFGPGTRLTVL.

This clonotype was seen repeatedly, ten times or more. The chain joins TRBV20-1 to TRBJ2-7; D may be TRBD1 (5 bases). CDR3 length equals 14 residues. The V gene lost 2 bases and the J gene lost 0 bases, with 11 bases spanning the gap. Germline V gives CDR1 DFQATT, CDR2 SNEGSKA (reference sequence). The CDR3 reads CSARRGSSSYEQYF. CDR3 bases: TGCAGTGCTAGAAGGGGCAGCTCCTCCTACGAGCAGTACTTC.

The chain joins TRBV5-1 to TRBJ2-5; D unclear. The germline V gene has CDR1 SGHRS and CDR2 YFSETQ. Trimming cost V 1 base and J 5 bases, with 9 bases left between them. The CDR3 has 13 residues. The chain's CDR3 is CASSLTGYETQYF. Written as DNA, the CDR3 is TGCGCCAGCAGCTTGACCGGGTACGAGACCCAGTACTTC.

The CDR3 spells CASSLDPGRGNYGYTF. The CDR3 DNA follows: TGTGCCAGCAGCTTAGACCCCGGCAGGGGGAACTATGGCTACACCTTC. The rearrangement uses TRBV7-9 and TRBJ1-2, with TRBD1 matching over 7 bases. Looked up from germline, CDR1 is SEHNR and CDR2 is FQNEAQ (reference sequence). Trimming took 1 base from V and 2 from J; bases not matched to a gene: 7. The CDR3 extends over 16 amino acids.

This clonotype has just a few counts. The chain uses TRBV7-2 and TRBJ2-2; D ambiguous. V gave up 6 bases and J gave up 6 bases, with 8 bases separating them. This CDR3 spans 12 amino acids. CDR1 and CDR2 (germline): SGHTA, FQGNSA. The CDR3 bases are TGTGCCAGCAGGAGGACCCCCGGGGAGCTGTTTTTT. This translates into CASRRTPGELFF.

The chain is built from TRBV14 and TRBJ1-1, with D uncertain. Germline CDR1 reads SGHDN; CDR2 reads FVKESK. The CDR3 loop spans 13 amino acids. Trimming removed 0 bases at V and 10 bases at J, with 12 bases between. CDR3 DNA: TGTGCCAGCAGCCAAGACGGGGTAGGGAGAGCTTTCTTT. Translated: CASSQDGVGRAFF.

This chain joins TRBV5-1 and TRBJ2-3; D is perhaps TRBD2 (6 bases). The germline gives CDR1 SGHRS, CDR2 YFSETQ. Trimming left V 4 bases short and J 2 bases short, with 20 bases between. This CDR3 is built from 17 residues. The CDR3 sequence: CASSPWGRGKLTDTQYF. The CDR3 coding sequence is TGCGCCAGCAGCCCCTGGGGCCGGGGGAAACTCACAGATACGCAGTATTTT. Full variable domain (remainder filled in from reference TRBV5-1 and TRBJ2-3): KAGVTQTPRYLIKTRGQQVTLSCSPISGHRSVSWYQQTPGQGLQFLFEYFSETQRNKGNFPGRFSGRQFSNSRSEMNVSTLELGDSALYLCASSPWGRGKLTDTQYFGPGTRLTVL.

The chain recombines TRBV20-1 with TRBJ1-6; weak D call: TRBD1 (5 bases). The ends were cut back, 6 bases at V and 7 bases at J, with 10 bases in the middle. This CDR3 comprises 12 residues. Germline lookup yields CDR1 DFQATT and CDR2 SNEGSKA (reference sequence). The CDR3 coding sequence is TGCAGTGCATGCAGGGAGAATTCACCCCTCCACTTT. This sequence encodes CSACRENSPLHF.

This clonotype was seen a few times. The chain combines TRBV20-1 with TRBJ2-7; TRBD1 matches at 10 bases. The CDR3 runs to 16 residues. Germline lookup yields CDR1 DFQATT and CDR2 SNEGSKA (reference sequence). The CDR3 loop is CSSAPGQGLLVYEQYF. CDR3 bases: TGCAGCTCCGCCCCGGGACAGGGGCTGTTGGTCTACGAGCAGTACTTC.

This clonotype has just a few counts. This chain links TRBV6-1 with TRBJ2-7; 7 nucleotides match TRBD2. J gave up 4 bases and V 4 bases, and 4 bases lay outside the gene matches. CDR3 length equals 13 residues. The germline V gene has CDR1 MNHNS and CDR2 SASEGT. The CDR3 DNA follows: TGTGCCAGCAGTGCTCGCGGGGGTTACGAGCAGTACTTC. It yields the protein CASSARGGYEQYF.

This clonotype was counted at least ten times. The CDR3 is CATGANNEQYF. In nucleotides, the CDR3 is TGTGCCACCGGGGCCAACAATGAGCAGTACTTC. This chain links TRBV6-6 with TRBJ2-1; D may correspond to TRBD1 or TRBD2 (5 bases each). The J call is doubtful: the DNA matches TRBJ2-7 better. Per the germline V gene, CDR1 is MNHNY and CDR2 is SVGAGI (reference sequence). This CDR3 is 11 amino acids long.

The chain couples TRBV6-5 to TRBJ1-5; the D is unclear. Trimming removed 0 bases from V and 7 bases from J, with 7 bases in between. CDR1 is MNHEY, CDR2 SVGAGI, per germline. This CDR3 is 13 amino acids long. The CDR3 loop reads CASSYSITQPQHF. In DNA, the CDR3 is TGTGCCAGCAGTTACTCGATAACCCAGCCCCAGCATTTT.

Only a few counts were recorded for this clonotype. The V call is TRBV20-1, the J call TRBJ2-5; 8 bases are a match to TRBD2. The V gene end was trimmed by 5 bases and the J gene end by 5 bases; junction bases not matched to a gene: 7. CDR1 is DFQATT, CDR2 SNEGSKA, per germline (reference sequence). The CDR3 has 13 residues. The CDR3 is CSAVSGRAETQYF. The CDR3 nucleotides are TGCAGTGCTGTCTCCGGGAGGGCCGAGACCCAGTACTTC.

This clonotype has only a few counts. V gene TRBV20-1 combines with J gene TRBJ2-7; D not certain. The CDR3 is 15 amino acids. Germline V lookup: CDR1 DFQATT, CDR2 SNEGSKA (reference sequence). The V end lost 0 bases, the J end lost 0 bases, and 12 bases lay between the germline ends. CDR3 DNA: TGCAGTGCTAGAGATCCGACCTCGAGCTCCTACGAGCAGTACTTC. Residues: CSARDPTSSSYEQYF.

J is TRBJ2-3 and V is TRBV20-1, with 7 nucleotides matching TRBD2. Germline trimming cut 1 base from V and 1 base from J; bases unmatched to any gene: 14. Germline V lookup: CDR1 DFQATT, CDR2 SNEGSKA (reference sequence). The CDR3 has 18 amino acids. DNA of the CDR3: TGCAGTGCTAGAGTAATTCCTCCGTCGGGGGGTCGCACAGATACGCAGTATTTT. This sequence encodes CSARVIPPSGGRTDTQYF.

The gene calls are TRBV7-6 and TRBJ2-5, with D maybe TRBD2 (5 bases). The CDR3 runs 15 residues. Trimming cost V 6 bases and J 7 bases, with 21 bases left between them. CDR1 and CDR2 from the germline V gene are SGHVS and FNYEAQ. The CDR3 here is CASSDGPAGCGTQYF. DNA for the CDR3: TGTGCCAGCAGTGATGGGCCTGCGGGTTGTGGGACCCAGTACTTC.

This clonotype occurred many times. The V and J genes are TRBV7-9 and TRBJ2-1; D not resolved. The length of the CDR3 is 16 residues. CDR1 and CDR2 from the germline V gene are SEHNR and FQNEAQ (reference sequence). Trimming removed 1 base from V and 0 bases from J, with 10 bases in between. CDR3 protein: CASSLGWASSYNEQFF. CDR3 coding DNA: TGTGCCAGCAGCTTAGGCTGGGCCAGCTCCTACAATGAGCAGTTCTTC.

Remarks on this clonotype: This sequence may be a read error, since a much larger clone differs from it by one base. The gene calls are TRBV12-3 or TRBV12-4 and TRBJ2-1; D is possibly TRBD1 (6 bases). V lost 0 bases and J 10 bases, leaving 16 bases between the germline ends. The CDR3 is 15 amino acids. CDR3: CASSLAGARSDEQFF. The CDR3 DNA reads as TGTGCCAGCAGTTTAGCGGGGGCCCGCTCTGACGAGCAGTTCTTC.